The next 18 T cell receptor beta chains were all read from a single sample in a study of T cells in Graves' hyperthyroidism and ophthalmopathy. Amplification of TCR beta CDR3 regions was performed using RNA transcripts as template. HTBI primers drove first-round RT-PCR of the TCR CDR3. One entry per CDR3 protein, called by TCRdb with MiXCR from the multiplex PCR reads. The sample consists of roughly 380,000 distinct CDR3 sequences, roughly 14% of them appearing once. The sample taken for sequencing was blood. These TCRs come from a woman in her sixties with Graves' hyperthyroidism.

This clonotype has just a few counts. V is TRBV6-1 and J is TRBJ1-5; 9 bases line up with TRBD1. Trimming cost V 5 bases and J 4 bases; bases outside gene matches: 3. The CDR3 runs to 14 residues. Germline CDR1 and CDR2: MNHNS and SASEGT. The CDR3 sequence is CASSHGQGNQPQHF. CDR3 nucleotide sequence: TGTGCCAGCAGTCACGGACAGGGGAATCAGCCCCAGCATTTT.

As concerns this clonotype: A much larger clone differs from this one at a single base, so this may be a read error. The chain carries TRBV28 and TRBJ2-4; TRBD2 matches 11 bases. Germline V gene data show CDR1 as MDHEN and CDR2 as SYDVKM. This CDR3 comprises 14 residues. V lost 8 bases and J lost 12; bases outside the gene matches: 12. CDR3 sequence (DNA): TGTGCCAGCCAGACTAGCGGGACCGGGTACACTCAGTACTTC. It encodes CASQTSGTGYTQYF.

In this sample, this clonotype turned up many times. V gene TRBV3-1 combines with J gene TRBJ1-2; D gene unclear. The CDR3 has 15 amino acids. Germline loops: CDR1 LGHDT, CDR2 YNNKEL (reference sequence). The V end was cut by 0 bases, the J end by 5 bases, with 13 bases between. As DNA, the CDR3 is TGTGCCAGCAGCCAAGAGCTAGAACAGATATATGGCTACACCTTC. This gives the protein CASSQELEQIYGYTF.

CDR3 sequence reads: CASSVAYGGSPGNTIYF. CDR3 sequence (DNA): TGTGCCAGCAGCGTCGCCTACGGGGGCTCCCCTGGAAACACCATATATTTT. The J gene is TRBJ1-3, the V gene TRBV9; D perhaps matches TRBD1 (6 bases). The germline V gene has CDR1 SGDLS and CDR2 YYNGEE. This CDR3 is 17 amino acids long. V was trimmed by 2 bases and J by 2 bases, leaving 17 bases between them.

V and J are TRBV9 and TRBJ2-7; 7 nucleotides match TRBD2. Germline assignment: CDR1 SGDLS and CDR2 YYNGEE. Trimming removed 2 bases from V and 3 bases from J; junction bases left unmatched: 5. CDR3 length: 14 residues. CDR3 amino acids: CASSVGLGDYEQYF. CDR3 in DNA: TGTGCCAGCAGCGTTGGACTAGGCGACTACGAGCAGTACTTC.

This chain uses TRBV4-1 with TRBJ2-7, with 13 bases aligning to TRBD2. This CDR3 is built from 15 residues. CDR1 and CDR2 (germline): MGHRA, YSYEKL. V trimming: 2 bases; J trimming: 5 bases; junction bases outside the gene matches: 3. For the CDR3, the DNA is TGCGCCAGCAGCCAACCCGGGACTAGCGGGAACGAGCAGTACTTC. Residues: CASSQPGTSGNEQYF.

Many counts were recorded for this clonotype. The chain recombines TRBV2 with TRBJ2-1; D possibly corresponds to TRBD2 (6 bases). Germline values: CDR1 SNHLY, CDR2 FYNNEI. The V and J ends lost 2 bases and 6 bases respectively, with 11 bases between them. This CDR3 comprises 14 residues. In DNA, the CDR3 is TGTGCCAGCAGTGAATTCCGGGAGCCCAATGAGCAGTTCTTC. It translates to CASSEFREPNEQFF.

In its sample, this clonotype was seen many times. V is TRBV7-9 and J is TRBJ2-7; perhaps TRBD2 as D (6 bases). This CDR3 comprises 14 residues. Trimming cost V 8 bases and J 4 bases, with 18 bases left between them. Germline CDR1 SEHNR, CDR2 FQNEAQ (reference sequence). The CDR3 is CASGGGSTEYEQYF. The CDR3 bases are TGTGCCAGCGGTGGGGGGAGCACCGAGTACGAGCAGTACTTC. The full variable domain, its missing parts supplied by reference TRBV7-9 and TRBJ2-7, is DTGVSQNPRHKITKRGQNVTFRCDPISEHNRLYWYRQTLGQGPEFLTYFQNEAQLEKSRLLSDRFSAERPKGSFSTLEIQRTEQGDSAMYLCASGGGSTEYEQYFGPGTRLTVT.

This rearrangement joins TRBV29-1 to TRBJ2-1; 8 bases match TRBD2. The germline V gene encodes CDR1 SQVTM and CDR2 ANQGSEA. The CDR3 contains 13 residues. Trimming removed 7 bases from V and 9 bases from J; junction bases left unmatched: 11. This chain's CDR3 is CSAVSHGRVEQFF. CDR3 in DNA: TGCAGCGCTGTGTCCCACGGGAGGGTTGAGCAGTTCTTC.

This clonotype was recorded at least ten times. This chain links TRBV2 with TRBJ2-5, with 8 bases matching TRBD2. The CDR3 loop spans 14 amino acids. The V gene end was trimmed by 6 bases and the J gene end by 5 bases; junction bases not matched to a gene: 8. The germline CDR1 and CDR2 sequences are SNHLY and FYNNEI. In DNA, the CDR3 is TGTGCCAGCAGGCCCGGACTAGCATTGGAGACCCAGTACTTC. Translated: CASRPGLALETQYF.

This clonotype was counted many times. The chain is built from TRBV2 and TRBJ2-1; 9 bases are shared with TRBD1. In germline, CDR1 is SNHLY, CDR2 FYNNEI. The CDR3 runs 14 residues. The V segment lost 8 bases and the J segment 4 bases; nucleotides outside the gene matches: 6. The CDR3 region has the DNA TGTGCCAGCCAACCGGGACAGGGTTACAATGAGCAGTTCTTC. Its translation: CASQPGQGYNEQFF.

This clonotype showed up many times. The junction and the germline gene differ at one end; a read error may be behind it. Here the CDR3 reads CASSASSNEKLFF. The CDR3 DNA is TGCGCCAGCTCGGCAAGCAGTAATGAAAAACTATTTTTT. The genes are TRBV5-1 and TRBJ1-4; D remains unclear. Per germline, CDR1 SGHRS and CDR2 YFSETQ. The CDR3 totals 13 residues.

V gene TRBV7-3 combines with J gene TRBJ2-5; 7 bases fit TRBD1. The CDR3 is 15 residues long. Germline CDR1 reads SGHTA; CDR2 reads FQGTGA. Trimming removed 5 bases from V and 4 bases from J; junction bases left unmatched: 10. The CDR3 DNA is TGTGCCAGCAGCCCGTTGACAGGGTTAGGAGAGACCCAGTACTTC. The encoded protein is CASSPLTGLGETQYF.

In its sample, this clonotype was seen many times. DNA of the CDR3: TGTGCCAGCAGCATAGGTCTCAGCAGAGAGACCCAGTACTTC. Amino acids: CASSIGLSRETQYF. The rearrangement links TRBV7-2 to TRBJ2-5; D remains ambiguous. V lost 5 bases, J lost 4 bases, and 14 bases lay in between. The CDR3 is 14 amino acids. CDR1 is SGHTA, CDR2 FQGNSA, per germline.

The CDR3 nucleotides read TGTGCCAGCAGCCGAGGGACGGCCCGGGAGCCCCAGCATTTT. Protein: CASSRGTAREPQHF. The rearrangement links TRBV6-1 to TRBJ1-5; a possible D gene is TRBD1 (5 bases). The CDR3 totals 14 residues. Trimming stripped 6 bases from V and 8 bases from J, with 17 bases between. Per the germline V gene, CDR1 is MNHNS and CDR2 is SASEGT.

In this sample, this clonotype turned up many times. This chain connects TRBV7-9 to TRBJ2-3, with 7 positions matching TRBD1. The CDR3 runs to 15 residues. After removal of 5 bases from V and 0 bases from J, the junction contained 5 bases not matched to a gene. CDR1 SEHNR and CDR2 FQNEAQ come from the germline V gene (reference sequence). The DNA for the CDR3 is TGTGCCAGCAGCCCGACAGGGACGAGCACAGATACGCAGTATTTT. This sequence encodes CASSPTGTSTDTQYF.

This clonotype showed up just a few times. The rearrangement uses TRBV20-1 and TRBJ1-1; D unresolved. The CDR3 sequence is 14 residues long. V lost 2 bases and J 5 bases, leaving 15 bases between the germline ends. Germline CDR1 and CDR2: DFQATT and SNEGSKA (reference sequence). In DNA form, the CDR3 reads TGCAGTGCTAGACCTGGACGGAGAGGGACTGAAGCTTTCTTT. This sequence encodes CSARPGRRGTEAFF.

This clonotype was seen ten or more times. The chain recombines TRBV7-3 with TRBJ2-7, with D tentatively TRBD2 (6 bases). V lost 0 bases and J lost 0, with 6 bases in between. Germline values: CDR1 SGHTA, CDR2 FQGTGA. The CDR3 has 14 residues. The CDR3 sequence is CASSLTGSSYEQYF. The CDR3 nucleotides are TGTGCCAGCAGCTTAACCGGGAGCTCCTACGAGCAGTACTTC.